This TCR beta chain was found in a study of technical replicates of blood from several donors. The method was immunoSEQ multiplex PCR; TCRdb's version includes in-frame clones alone and lacks a portion of them. The sample yields about 34,000 clones, approximately 92% seen once. There are 16 residues in the CDR3. Germline CDR1 reads SGHTA; CDR2 reads FQGNSA. The junction had 3 bases not matched to a gene; V was cut back by 5 bases and J by 0 bases. What was sequenced was PBMCs. This sequence joins TRBV7-2 and TRBJ1-4, with 10 bases that match TRBD1. The clonotype comes from a human donor in good health. Some clones in this sample may be carry-over from other donors' samples. CDR3 DNA sequence: TGTGCCAGCAGCCCGGGACAGGGGACAACTAATGAAAAACTGTTTTTT. Its translation: CASSPGQGTTNEKLFF.